The 22 T cell receptor beta chains listed next were all sequenced from one sample in a study of Ad26.COV2.S vaccination and SARS-CoV-2 variants. Treatment meaning: approximately 18 received Ad26.COV2.S at low or high dose, single or two shots; several received placebo; per-sample allocation not given. The samples were gathered on day 63 after the first injection of vaccine or placebo. TCRdb's copy holds only in-frame clones and misses some; the assay was immunoSEQ multiplex PCR. The data show a few hundred thousand clones, approximately 89% seen once. The sample consisted of peripheral blood, taken in a trial of Ad26.COV2.S vaccine versus placebo. Receptors originate from a person between 18 and 65 years old who received the Ad26.COV2.S COVID-19 vaccine or a placebo.

V gene TRBV27 combines with J gene TRBJ2-2; D remains ambiguous. The CDR3 totals 16 residues. V was cut by 7 bases and J by 7 bases, with 22 bases left in between. CDR1 is MNHEY, CDR2 SMNVEV, per germline (reference sequence). CDR3 sequence: CASTRRVGIIVGELFF. The CDR3 DNA is TGTGCCAGCACACGCCGGGTGGGAATCATAGTCGGGGAGCTGTTTTTT.

This clone was detected once. The chain uses TRBV12-3 or TRBV12-4 and TRBJ2-2; D ambiguous. V lost 6 bases and J 3 bases, leaving 8 bases between the germline ends. The CDR3 has 13 amino acids. The CDR3 here is CASSRGDTGELFF. The CDR3 DNA reads TGTGCCAGCAGCCGTGGGGACACCGGGGAGCTGTTTTTT.

J is TRBJ2-1 and V is TRBV30, with D unclear. V dropped 2 bases and J dropped 7 bases, with 12 bases sitting between them. This CDR3 has 13 residues. The germline V gene has CDR1 GTSNPN and CDR2 SVGIG (reference sequence). CDR3 amino acids: CAWSPLLANEQFF. CDR3 coding DNA: TGTGCCTGGAGTCCACTACTCGCGAATGAGCAGTTCTTC.

The chain recombines TRBV6-5 with TRBJ1-1; D call uncertain. Trimming shortened V by 0 bases and J by 7 bases, and 6 bases separated the two germline ends. This CDR3 is 12 amino acids long. Germline V lookup: CDR1 MNHEY, CDR2 SVGAGI. The CDR3 DNA reads as TGTGCCAGCAGTTACTCGAGTGGTGAAGCTTTCTTT. Protein sequence: CASSYSSGEAFF.

CDR3 amino acids: CATSRGTGAEKLFF. The CDR3 nucleotides read TGTGCCACCAGCAGGGGGACAGGGGCTGAAAAACTGTTTTTT. This chain connects TRBV15 to TRBJ1-4; TRBD1 matches at 10 bases. This CDR3 spans 14 amino acids. Germline V gene lookup returns CDR1 LNHNV and CDR2 YYDKDF (reference sequence). The J segment lost 7 bases and the V segment lost 3 bases, leaving 2 bases of the junction unmatched.

The table lists this clone with a count of one. This chain uses TRBV7-2 with TRBJ2-3, with D tentatively TRBD1 (5 bases). The CDR3 runs to 18 residues. Germline assignment: CDR1 SGHTA and CDR2 FQGNSA. V dropped 5 bases and J dropped 0 bases, with 21 bases sitting between them. The DNA for the CDR3 is TGTGCCAGCAGCAGCACAGGATTTTTCTCGTCTAGCACAGATACGCAGTATTTT. This translates into CASSSTGFFSSSTDTQYF.

The V call is TRBV5-4, the J call TRBJ1-4; D is ambiguous. V lost 4 bases to trimming and J lost 2 bases, with 6 bases between them. The CDR3 consists of 13 residues. Looked up from germline, CDR1 is SGHNT and CDR2 is YYREEE (reference sequence). This CDR3 reads CASSGGTNEKLFF. In nucleotides, the CDR3 is TGTGCCAGCAGCGGAGGGACTAATGAAAAACTGTTTTTT.

CDR3 in amino acids: CASSSRLAGGNEQFF. The CDR3 nucleotides read TGTGCCAGCAGCTCGAGACTAGCGGGAGGAAATGAGCAGTTCTTC. The V call is TRBV7-9, the J call TRBJ2-1; TRBD2 matches 13 bases. The germline V gene has CDR1 SEHNR and CDR2 FQNEAQ (reference sequence). The CDR3 is made up of 15 amino acids. Trimming removed 4 bases from V and 7 bases from J; junction bases left unmatched: 4.

The DNA of the CDR3 is TGCGCCAGCAGCGCCGGGACTAGGGATTACAATGAGCAGTTCTTC. Its protein product is CASSAGTRDYNEQFF. The chain uses TRBV4-3 and TRBJ2-1, with 8 bases lining up with TRBD2. The germline CDR1 and CDR2 sequences are LGHNA and YSLEER. Germline trimming cut 5 bases from V and 4 bases from J; bases unmatched to any gene: 7. There are 15 residues in the CDR3.

The chain recombines TRBV3-1 (or the pseudogene TRBV3-2) with TRBJ2-1; D call uncertain. CDR1 is LGHDT, CDR2 YNNKEL, per germline (reference sequence). With 2 bases removed from V and 6 bases from J, the gap between germline ends came to 8 bases. CDR3 size: 13 residues. The CDR3 sequence: CASSQRSTNEQFF. In nucleotides, the CDR3 is TGTGCCAGCAGCCAACGTTCGACCAATGAGCAGTTCTTC.

The V and J genes are TRBV3-1 (or the pseudogene TRBV3-2) and TRBJ1-3, with D hard to call. V gave up 4 bases and J gave up 4 bases, with 8 bases separating them. Germline-derived CDR1 and CDR2 are LGHDT and YNNKEL (reference sequence). The CDR3 has 13 amino acids. This CDR3 reads CASSPSHGNTIYF. The DNA of the CDR3 is TGTGCCAGCAGCCCTAGCCACGGAAACACCATATATTTT.

The rearrangement uses TRBV28 and TRBJ2-5, with a tentative D call TRBD2 (5 bases). Germline V CDR1 and CDR2: MDHEN, SYDVKM. CDR3 length: 15 residues. Trimming cost V 6 bases and J 5 bases, with 19 bases left between them. The CDR3 sequence is CASRLETRGMETQYF. The CDR3 coding sequence is TGTGCCAGCAGGCTAGAGACCCGGGGAATGGAGACCCAGTACTTC.

This rearrangement joins TRBV5-1 to TRBJ1-1; TRBD1 agrees at 7 bases. The germline V gene encodes CDR1 SGHRS and CDR2 YFSETQ. This CDR3 is built from 13 residues. Trimming at V came to 4 bases and at J to 7 bases, leaving 7 bases not matched to a gene. The CDR3 nucleotides read TGCGCCAGCAGCGTAGAGGACAGGAATGAAGCTTTCTTT. Its translation: CASSVEDRNEAFF.

The chain carries TRBV19 and TRBJ2-3, with D hard to call. Trimming stripped 3 bases from V and 0 bases from J, with 13 bases between. The CDR3 totals 16 residues. Per the germline V gene, CDR1 is LNHDA and CDR2 is SQIVND (reference sequence). The CDR3 bases are TGTGCCAGTAGTATCATAGCAGAGACTAGCACAGATACGCAGTATTTT. It specifies CASSIIAETSTDTQYF.

This chain joins TRBV30 and TRBJ2-5; 8 nucleotides agree with TRBD2. V lost 2 bases and J lost 3; bases outside the gene matches: 8. CDR1 and CDR2 from the germline V gene are GTSNPN and SVGIG (reference sequence). The CDR3 loop spans 15 amino acids. CDR3 sequence reads: CAWSPPSGLEETQYF. The CDR3 region has the DNA TGTGCCTGGAGTCCCCCTAGCGGGCTCGAAGAGACCCAGTACTTC.

CDR3 DNA sequence: TGTGCCAGCAGTCGTTCGTTGAACGAGCAGTACTTC. Translation: CASSRSLNEQYF. The chain joins TRBV6-5 to TRBJ2-7; D unresolved. V lost 5 bases, J lost 5 bases, and 10 bases lay in between. This CDR3 is built from 12 residues. CDR1 and CDR2 (germline): MNHEY, SVGAGI.

The gene calls are TRBV4-1 and TRBJ2-7, with D unclear. Germline V gene lookup returns CDR1 MGHRA and CDR2 YSYEKL. This CDR3 is 15 amino acids long. The V and J ends lost 0 bases and 9 bases respectively, with 18 bases between them. CDR3 in DNA: TGCGCCAGCAGCCAAGATAAGGTCAGCCACCGCGGGCAGTACTTC. Translation: CASSQDKVSHRGQYF.

The chain joins TRBV12-5 to TRBJ2-5; maybe TRBD1 (5 bases). The CDR3 covers 15 residues. Germline V CDR1 and CDR2: LGHNT, FRNRAP. V was clipped by 5 bases and J by 0 bases, with 13 bases between them. The DNA of the CDR3 is TGTGCTAGTGGTGCAGACAGCGAATACCAAGAGACCCAGTACTTC. This sequence encodes CASGADSEYQETQYF.

V usage is TRBV5-1 and J usage is TRBJ2-5; perhaps D is TRBD1 or TRBD2 (6 bases each). The CDR3 has 16 amino acids. V lost 5 bases and J lost 4, with 21 bases in between. Germline CDR1 SGHRS, CDR2 YFSETQ. The CDR3 here is CASRMTYRGRGETQYF. As DNA, the CDR3 is TGCGCCAGCAGAATGACGTATCGGGGGCGCGGAGAGACCCAGTACTTC.

V gene TRBV27 combines with J gene TRBJ2-2, with a tentative D call TRBD2 (5 bases). The CDR3 is 16 amino acids. V lost 2 bases and J 5 bases, leaving 15 bases between the germline ends. Germline loops: CDR1 MNHEY, CDR2 SMNVEV (reference sequence). CDR3 in amino acids: CASSLGPGGWTGELFF. The CDR3 DNA reads TGTGCCAGCAGTTTAGGTCCCGGCGGGTGGACCGGGGAGCTGTTTTTT.

This clone was counted once. The V call is TRBV11-3, the J call TRBJ2-3; 12 bases line up with TRBD1. The length of the CDR3 is 15 residues. Germline lookup yields CDR1 SGHNT and CDR2 YENEEA. The J segment lost 4 bases and the V segment lost 6 bases, leaving 5 bases of the junction unmatched. CDR3 DNA sequence: TGTGCCAGCAGTCCGGGACAGGGGGCGTCAGATACGCAGTATTTT. Translation gives CASSPGQGASDTQYF. Combining the CDR3 with reference TRBV11-3 and TRBJ2-3 gives the whole variable domain EAGVVQSPRYKIIEKKQPVAFWCNPISGHNTLYWYLQNLGQGPELLIRYENEEAVDDSQLPKDRFSAERLKGVDSTLKIQPAELGDSAVYLCASSPGQGASDTQYFGPGTRLTVL.

The CDR3 DNA follows: TGTGCCAGCAGCTCTCCAGGCGCGAAAGCTTTCTTT. Translated, it gives CASSSPGAKAFF. The genes are TRBV6-5 and TRBJ1-1; the D is unclear. CDR1 is MNHEY and CDR2 is SVGAGI in the germline V gene. With 6 bases removed from V and 9 bases from J, the gap between germline ends came to 14 bases. This CDR3 spans 12 amino acids.